The 2 T cell receptor beta chains below were found in one sample sequenced in a study of beta chain features in type 1 diabetes. The sequenced template was cDNA made from the entire isolated RNA. The data were produced by immunoSEQ multiplex PCR, yet TCRdb's version contains in-frame clones alone and is incomplete. The sample shows about 260,000 clones, roughly 22% of them seen only once. Antigens of these TCRs are unknown. The study's findings and limits: Shorter TCRB CDR3s, moderately but significantly so, marked every one of the four CD4+ subsets in Type 1 diabetes patients.

Material for sequencing was naive CD4+ T cells from blood. These receptors all stem from a middle-aged woman with type 1 diabetes.

This clone was counted a few times. The chain couples TRBV27 to TRBJ1-1, with 9 bases lining up with TRBD1. V lost 5 bases, J lost 5 bases, and 3 bases stayed unmatched. CDR1 and CDR2 (germline): MNHEY, SMNVEV (reference sequence). CDR3 length equals 13 residues. The CDR3 region has the DNA TGTGCCAGCAGTAGACAGGGGGAAACTGAAGCTTTCTTT. Translating it yields CASSRQGETEAFF.

There are a few counts of this clone. V usage is TRBV9 and J usage is TRBJ1-1; TRBD1 is a possible D gene (6 bases). Germline V gene lookup returns CDR1 SGDLS and CDR2 YYNGEE. The CDR3 is 14 residues long. The ends were cut back, 3 bases at V and 1 base at J, with 10 bases in the middle. CDR3: CASSELTGNTEAFF. CDR3 nucleotides: TGTGCCAGCAGCGAACTGACAGGGAACACTGAAGCTTTCTTT.